The clone carrying this T cell receptor beta chain appeared a few times. Data came from immunoSEQ multiplex PCR; TCRdb stores just in-frame clones and leaves some out. The repertoire includes over 20,000 clones, approximately 67% of them detected once, and about 9.9% sits in the top ten. This sample stems from a study of early stage breast cancer tumors. Study at large: Of some 17 invasive breast tumors, more than ten were hormone receptor-positive, HER2-negative. The ER+/PR+/HER2- tumors included seven or eight ductal and four lobular carcinomas. Each sample averaged around 9.4-fold read coverage.

Per germline, CDR1 MNHEY and CDR2 SMNVEV (reference sequence). The V and J ends lost 6 bases and 1 base respectively, with 8 bases between them. The CDR3 has 13 residues. Sequencing input: breast tumor tissue. J is TRBJ2-3 and V is TRBV27; D is unresolved. The sequence was collected from a person aged 55-75 years with breast cancer. The DNA for the CDR3 is TGTGCCAGCAGCTCCCTCGGCACAGATACGCAGTATTTT. Amino acids: CASSSLGTDTQYF.